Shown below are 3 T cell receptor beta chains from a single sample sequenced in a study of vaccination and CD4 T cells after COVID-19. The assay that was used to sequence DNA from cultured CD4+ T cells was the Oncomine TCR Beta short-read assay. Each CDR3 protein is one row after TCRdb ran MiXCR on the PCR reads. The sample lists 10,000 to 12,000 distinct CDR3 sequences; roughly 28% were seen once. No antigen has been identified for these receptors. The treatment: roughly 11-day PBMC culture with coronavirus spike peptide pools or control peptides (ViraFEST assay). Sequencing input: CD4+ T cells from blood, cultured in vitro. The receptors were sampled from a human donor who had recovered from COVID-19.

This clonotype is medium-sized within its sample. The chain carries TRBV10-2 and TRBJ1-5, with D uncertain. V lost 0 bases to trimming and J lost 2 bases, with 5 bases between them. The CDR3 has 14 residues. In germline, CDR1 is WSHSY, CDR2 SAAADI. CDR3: CASSESGGNQPQHF. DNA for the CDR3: TGCGCCAGCAGTGAGTCCGGGGGCAATCAGCCCCAGCATTTT.

The CDR3 sequence: CASSVGQGNSPLHF. The CDR3 nucleotides read TGTGCCAGCAGCGTAGGACAGGGGAATTCACCCCTCCACTTT. This chain links TRBV9 with TRBJ1-6, with TRBD1 identical over 8 bases. With 0 bases clipped from V and 7 bases from J, the junction kept 0 bases outside the gene matches. Germline CDR1 reads SGDLS; CDR2 reads YYNGEE. The length of the CDR3 is 14 residues.

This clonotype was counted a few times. DNA for the CDR3: TGTGCCAGCAGTCCCCGGGACGGCTATGGCTACACCTTC. Protein product: CASSPRDGYGYTF. The chain recombines TRBV6-1 with TRBJ1-2; TRBD1 might be the D (5 bases). V lost 5 bases and J 4 bases, leaving 11 bases between the germline ends. The CDR3 consists of 13 residues. Germline CDR1 is MNHNS and CDR2 is SASEGT.